The clone carrying this TCR beta chain was seen a handful of times. Time point noted: patch test 2, 6 weeks after DPC sensitization. As for treatment: therapeutic diphenylcyclopropenone sensitization with weekly scalp DPC. The data were obtained in a study of human T cells and chemical hapten exposure. TCRdb used MiXCR to reprocess the RACE reads, holding one entry per CDR3 protein. Of about 80,000 distinct CDR3 sequences listed, around 10% are singletons. The CDR3 sequence is 14 residues long. Germline V gene data show CDR1 as MNHNS and CDR2 as SASEGT. Trimming removed 3 bases at V and 0 bases at J, with 6 bases between.

This TCR was sampled from a man in his late teens or twenties with alopecia areata. Some clones in this sample may be carry-over from other donors' samples. Sequencing was performed on whole blood, taken in connection with sensitization to the hapten diphenylcyclopropenone (DPC). The rearrangement joins TRBV6-1 to TRBJ1-5; no definite D call. CDR3 DNA sequence: TGTGCCAGCAGTGATCCGGGTAGCAATCAGCCCCAGCATTTT. The encoded protein is CASSDPGSNQPQHF.